One sample yielded the 20 T cell receptor beta chains listed below, sequenced in a study of post-analysis software for immune sequencing data. Study conclusions and caveats: Patients had higher frequencies than controls of five TRBV segments, including TRBV5-6, TRBV5-1 and TRBV20-1.

These TCRs are of unknown antigen specificity. TCR beta cDNA libraries included unique molecular identifiers. TCRdb re-called the PCR reads through MiXCR, storing one row per CDR3 protein. The sample shows around 770,000 distinct CDR3 sequences, roughly 46% of them seen only once. The specimen sequenced was blood. The receptors here all came from a girl aged 5 to 17 with multiple sclerosis.

There are a few counts of this clonotype. The V call is TRBV29-1, the J call TRBJ2-5, with 7 bases lining up with TRBD1. Germline trimming cut 4 bases from V and 5 bases from J; bases unmatched to any gene: 7. Germline lookup yields CDR1 SQVTM and CDR2 ANQGSEA. This CDR3 is built from 13 residues. Here the CDR3 DNA reads TGCAGCGTTGTAAGGGCCAGGGGGGAGACCCAGTACTTC. This codes for CSVVRARGETQYF.

This clonotype was detected many times. In DNA, the CDR3 is TGTGCCAGCAGTTTAGGAGGGACTCAGCCCCAGCATTTT. It is translated as CASSLGGTQPQHF. V is TRBV12-3 or TRBV12-4 and J is TRBJ1-5; D may be TRBD1 (5 bases). The CDR3 contains 13 residues. With 1 base removed from V and 6 bases from J, the gap between germline ends came to 7 bases.

CDR3 region: CATRDRSSQAFF. The CDR3 DNA follows: TGTGCCACCAGGGACAGGAGTTCGCAAGCTTTCTTT. This chain joins TRBV15 and TRBJ1-1; 7 bases align to TRBD1. V dropped 6 bases and J dropped 9; count of bases not matched to a gene: 7. The CDR3 runs to 12 residues. Germline V gives CDR1 LNHNV, CDR2 YYDKDF (reference sequence).

The chain combines TRBV7-3 with TRBJ2-7; 10 nucleotides align to TRBD2. CDR1 and CDR2 from the germline V gene are SGHTA and FQGTGA. V gave up 1 base and J gave up 0 bases; unmatched junction bases: 9. This CDR3 is built from 18 residues. The CDR3 DNA reads as TGTGCCAGCAGCTTAAGTCTAGCGGGAGAACCTCCCTCCTACGAGCAGTACTTC. Protein product: CASSLSLAGEPPSYEQYF.

V and J are TRBV29-1 and TRBJ2-2; 7 bases agree with TRBD2. Germline CDR1 reads SQVTM; CDR2 reads ANQGSEA. This CDR3 is built from 12 residues. With 8 bases clipped from V and 5 bases from J, the junction kept 5 bases outside the gene matches. The DNA for the CDR3 is TGCAGCAGCGGGAAGGATACCGGGGAGCTGTTTTTT. It translates to CSSGKDTGELFF.

V is TRBV5-1 and J is TRBJ1-6; 9 bases match TRBD1. Germline V gene lookup returns CDR1 SGHRS and CDR2 YFSETQ. The CDR3 spans 18 residues. J lost 7 bases, V lost 2 bases, and 13 bases had no gene match. CDR3 sequence: CASSFGSVGTGSNSPLHF. CDR3 DNA: TGCGCCAGCAGCTTCGGGTCCGTGGGGACAGGGTCGAATTCACCCCTCCACTTT.

This clonotype showed up just once. The V and J genes are TRBV12-3 or TRBV12-4 and TRBJ2-1; TRBD2 agrees at 11 bases. The CDR3 runs 14 residues. In nucleotides, the CDR3 is TGTGTCAACCCGGGACTAGCGGAGTACAATGAGCAGTTCTTC. As protein: CVNPGLAEYNEQFF.

The rearrangement links TRBV5-1 to TRBJ1-2, with 7 bases aligning to TRBD1. In germline, CDR1 is SGHRS, CDR2 YFSETQ. Trimming at V came to 0 bases and at J to 4 bases, leaving 3 bases not matched to a gene. The CDR3 has 14 amino acids. In DNA form, the CDR3 reads TGCGCCAGCAGCTTGGAAGGGACAGCCTATGGCTACACCTTC. Protein product: CASSLEGTAYGYTF.

V gene TRBV20-1 combines with J gene TRBJ2-3; 9 nucleotides agree with TRBD1. J was trimmed by 3 bases and V by 0 bases; bases with no gene match: 10. CDR3 size: 17 residues. From germline, CDR1 is DFQATT and CDR2 SNEGSKA (reference sequence). The CDR3 is CSARDFRTGVSTDTQYF. CDR3 bases: TGCAGTGCTAGAGATTTTAGGACAGGGGTTTCGACAGATACGCAGTATTTT.

The V gene is TRBV20-1, the J gene TRBJ2-1; D remains unclear. TRBJ2-7 explains the end of the DNA better; the J call may be wrong. The CDR3 runs to 12 residues. CDR1 is DFQATT and CDR2 is SNEGSKA in the germline V gene (reference sequence). The CDR3 is CSARRTPYEQYF. The CDR3 region has the DNA TGCAGTGCTAGGAGGACCCCCTACGAGCAGTACTTC.

On this clonotype itself: The junction does not match germline at one end; this may be a read error. The chain recombines TRBV7-3 with TRBJ1-6; D gene unclear. CDR3 length equals 13 residues. Germline CDR1 SGHTA, CDR2 FQGTGA. CDR3 DNA sequence: TGTGCCAGCAGCTTTGGCAGCCGTTCACTCCTCCACTTT. Translation: CASSFGSRSLLHF.

V is TRBV7-6 and J is TRBJ2-5, with unresolved D. V was shortened by 5 bases and J by 5 bases, with 9 bases between the two germline ends. The CDR3 is 12 residues long. CDR1 and CDR2 (germline): SGHVS, FNYEAQ. The CDR3 region is CASSAWAETQYF. CDR3 sequence (DNA): TGTGCCAGCAGCGCTTGGGCTGAGACCCAGTACTTC.

This chain uses TRBV6-2 or TRBV6-3 with TRBJ2-4, with a possible D match to TRBD2 (5 bases). Germline V gene data show CDR1 as MNHEY and CDR2 as SVGEGT. The CDR3 totals 14 residues. Trimming shortened V by 5 bases and J by 1 base, and 9 bases separated the two germline ends. The DNA for the CDR3 is TGTGCCAGCAGTGGCGGGTCGGCCAAAAACATTCAGTACTTC. Its translation: CASSGGSAKNIQYF.

The V call is TRBV12-3 or TRBV12-4, the J call TRBJ2-5, with TRBD1 as a possible D gene (6 bases). The CDR3 loop spans 13 amino acids. Trimming stripped 4 bases from V and 5 bases from J, with 11 bases between. The CDR3 is CASSSAGVETQYF. In nucleotides, the CDR3 is TGTGCCAGCAGTTCCGCAGGGGTGGAGACCCAGTACTTC.

The CDR3 nucleotides are TGTGCCACCAGTGATTCTACAGGGGGTGGCTTTTCTGGGGCCAACGTCCTGACTTTC. It encodes CATSDSTGGGFSGANVLTF. The rearrangement joins TRBV24-1 to TRBJ2-6; 8 nucleotides line up with TRBD1. Germline-derived CDR1 and CDR2 are KGHDR and SFDVKD. The V and J ends lost 2 bases and 1 base, in that order; junction bases with no gene match: 9. CDR3 length: 19 residues.

This chain connects TRBV11-2 to TRBJ2-3; 8 positions match TRBD2. Germline V gene sequence: CDR1 SGHAT, CDR2 FQNNGV. The CDR3 extends over 15 amino acids. Trimming at V came to 4 bases and at J to 0 bases, leaving 3 bases not matched to a gene. The CDR3 DNA sequence: TGTGCCAGCAGCTCAGCGGGGGTTAGCACAGATACGCAGTATTTT. It specifies CASSSAGVSTDTQYF.

The rearrangement uses TRBV12-3 or TRBV12-4 and TRBJ2-1; possible D gene TRBD1, 5 bases. The CDR3 runs 13 residues. Trimming shortened V by 5 bases and J by 10 bases, and 15 bases separated the two germline ends. CDR3 nucleotide sequence: TGTGCCAGCAGTGACAGCCCTCGGCGGGAGCAGTTCTTC. It is translated as CASSDSPRREQFF.

The chain employs TRBV7-8 and TRBJ2-1, with 9 bases matching TRBD2. Germline CDR1 and CDR2: SGHVS and FQNEAQ. V was clipped by 1 base and J by 7 bases; unmatched bases: 11. The CDR3 loop spans 17 amino acids. The CDR3 region has the DNA TGTGCCAGCAGCTTAGGGAGCGGGAGGTTCCAGGGGAATGAGCAGTTCTTC. Translation: CASSLGSGRFQGNEQFF.

V usage is TRBV6-6 and J usage is TRBJ2-5; 7 bases are shared with TRBD1. The end of the DNA fits TRBJ2-7 better, so the J call may be wrong. The CDR3 runs to 14 residues. Germline CDR1 is MNHNY and CDR2 is SVGAGI (reference sequence). The CDR3 protein is CASRPGQSNYEQYF. CDR3 sequence (DNA): TGTGCCAGCAGACCGGGACAGAGTAACTACGAGCAGTACTTC.

V gene TRBV9 combines with J gene TRBJ2-3; D is unresolved. Per the germline V gene, CDR1 is SGDLS and CDR2 is YYNGEE. CDR3 length: 15 residues. Trimming left V 0 bases short and J 2 bases short, with 10 bases between. Here the CDR3 reads CASSVALHHTDTQYF. The DNA of the CDR3 is TGTGCCAGCAGCGTAGCGCTTCACCACACAGATACGCAGTATTTT.